The 27 T cell receptor beta chains presented below share a single source sample, sequenced in a study of T cell responses to AZD1222 COVID-19 vaccine. The table came from immunoSEQ multiplex PCR; TCRdb's copy has only in-frame clones and leaves some out. The sample consists of 65,000 to 95,000 clones, 70% to 90% of them appearing once. This sample comprised peripheral blood, obtained on day 0 of AZD1222 vaccination. All receptors derive from an adult in good health.

The chain couples TRBV18 to TRBJ2-7, with 10 bases matching TRBD1. The CDR3 is 16 amino acids. CDR1 and CDR2 from the germline V gene are KGHSH and LQKENI. V dropped 2 bases and J dropped 5; count of bases not matched to a gene: 9. The CDR3 sequence: CASSPRTGTGVDEQYF. CDR3 sequence (DNA): TGTGCCAGCTCACCAAGGACCGGGACAGGGGTCGACGAGCAGTACTTC.

J is TRBJ2-3 and V is TRBV11-2; no clear D. Germline V lookup: CDR1 SGHAT, CDR2 FQNNGV. The CDR3 extends over 13 amino acids. The V end lost 0 bases, the J end lost 6 bases, and 7 bases lay between the germline ends. CDR3 nucleotides: TGTGCCAGCAGCTTAGATCTACGCGATACGCAGTATTTT. The encoded protein is CASSLDLRDTQYF.

V usage is TRBV3-1 (or the pseudogene TRBV3-2) and J usage is TRBJ1-3, with no clear D. The CDR3 has 13 amino acids. Deletions cut 1 base from V and 8 bases from J, with 9 bases between. Germline V gives CDR1 LGHDT, CDR2 YNNKEL (reference sequence). For the CDR3, the DNA is TGTGCCAGCAGCCAAGTGGAGCGAGACACCATATATTTT. Amino acids: CASSQVERDTIYF.

This chain joins TRBV12-3 or TRBV12-4 and TRBJ1-2; the D is unclear. The CDR3 loop spans 13 amino acids. V was shortened by 3 bases and J by 8 bases, with 13 bases between the two germline ends. In DNA, the CDR3 is TGTGCCAGCAGTTTGTCTTGGGGAATGGGCTACACCTTC. Protein sequence: CASSLSWGMGYTF.

This clone was observed a handful of times. This chain links TRBV9 with TRBJ2-7; the D call may be TRBD1 or TRBD2 (6 bases each). CDR1 is SGDLS, CDR2 YYNGEE, per germline. The CDR3 spans 15 residues. The V end was cut by 0 bases, the J end by 4 bases, with 14 bases between. As DNA, the CDR3 is TGTGCCAGCAGCGTAGGAGGAGGGGGGATGTACGAGCAGTACTTC. It yields the protein CASSVGGGGMYEQYF.

This chain joins TRBV27 and TRBJ1-2; D not resolved. V dropped 6 bases and J dropped 8 bases, with 16 bases sitting between them. Germline lookup yields CDR1 MNHEY and CDR2 SMNVEV (reference sequence). The CDR3 runs 13 residues. This chain's CDR3 is CASRVGYGGGYTF. For the CDR3, the DNA is TGTGCCAGCAGGGTAGGTTACGGTGGGGGCTACACCTTC.

This clone appeared a single time. This chain connects TRBV7-6 to TRBJ2-2; D is ambiguous. V was clipped by 5 bases and J by 2 bases, with 12 bases between them. This CDR3 has 15 amino acids. Looked up from germline, CDR1 is SGHVS and CDR2 is FNYEAQ. CDR3 sequence reads: CASSLTWSNTGELFF. CDR3 sequence (DNA): TGTGCCAGCAGCCTGACCTGGAGCAACACCGGGGAGCTGTTTTTT.

The genes are TRBV7-3 and TRBJ2-1; TRBD2 might be the D (6 bases). The germline V gene has CDR1 SGHTA and CDR2 FQGTGA. Trimming removed 5 bases at V and 0 bases at J, with 14 bases between. The CDR3 loop spans 16 amino acids. CDR3 in DNA: TGTGCCAGCAGCCAATGGGCGGGAAGCTCCTACAATGAGCAGTTCTTC. It codes for CASSQWAGSSYNEQFF. Variable domain in full (rest from reference TRBV7-3 and TRBJ2-1): GAGVSQTPSNKVTEKGKYVELRCDPISGHTALYWYRQSLGQGPEFLIYFQGTGAADDSGLPNDRFFAVRPEGSVSTLKIQRTERGDSAVYLCASSQWAGSSYNEQFFGPGTRLTVL.

This clone appeared a few times. CDR3 bases: TGTGCCAGCAGCTTGAGTCAAGATCGGGAGCTGTTTTTT. Its protein is CASSLSQDRELFF. This chain connects TRBV5-5 to TRBJ2-2; D is unclear. There are 13 residues in the CDR3. Looked up from germline, CDR1 is SGHKS and CDR2 is YYEKEE (reference sequence). Between the trimmed V and J ends, which lost 1 base and 9 bases, there was a span of 10 bases. Full variable domain (remainder filled in from reference TRBV5-5 and TRBJ2-2): DAGVTQSPTHLIKTRGQQVTLRCSPISGHKSVSWYQQVLGQGPQFIFQYYEKEERGRGNFPDRFSARQFPNYSSELNVNALLLGDSALYLCASSLSQDRELFFGEGSRLTVL.

This rearrangement joins TRBV7-9 to TRBJ2-3, with 13 bases aligning to TRBD2. This CDR3 region has 16 residues. Looked up from germline, CDR1 is SEHNR and CDR2 is FQNEAQ (reference sequence). The junction had 3 bases not matched to a gene; V was cut back by 5 bases and J by 1 base. CDR3 sequence: CASSQGLAGRTDTQYF. The CDR3 region has the DNA TGTGCCAGCAGCCAGGGACTAGCGGGGCGCACAGATACGCAGTATTTT.

This sequence joins TRBV3-1 (or the pseudogene TRBV3-2) and TRBJ2-2; no clear D gene. Germline CDR1 reads LGHDT; CDR2 reads YNNKEL (reference sequence). With 3 bases removed from V and 3 bases from J, the gap between germline ends came to 5 bases. The CDR3 spans 13 residues. The CDR3 DNA follows: TGTGCCAGCAGCCAGGTCTACACCGGGGAGCTGTTTTTT. Translated: CASSQVYTGELFF.

The V gene is TRBV27, the J gene TRBJ2-1; a possible D gene is TRBD2 (6 bases). This CDR3 comprises 13 residues. Germline values: CDR1 MNHEY, CDR2 SMNVEV (reference sequence). Trimming shortened V by 5 bases and J by 10 bases, and 15 bases separated the two germline ends. The CDR3, as DNA: TGTGCCAGCAGTCCTTTTTACCGGGGGGAGCAGTTCTTC. It translates to CASSPFYRGEQFF.

The chain couples TRBV24-1 to TRBJ2-2; no firm D call. The V end lost 1 base, the J end lost 2 bases, and 10 bases lay between the germline ends. The CDR3 spans 16 residues. Germline V gene lookup returns CDR1 KGHDR and CDR2 SFDVKD. The CDR3 bases are TGTGCCACCAGTGATTTCAGGTCACGAAACACCGGGGAGCTGTTTTTT. Encoded protein: CATSDFRSRNTGELFF.

DNA for the CDR3: TGTGCCAGTAGGCCGGACGGGATTTACGAGCAGTACTTC. Its translation is CASRPDGIYEQYF. This chain connects TRBV19 to TRBJ2-7, with D perhaps matching TRBD2 (5 bases). Trimming removed 6 bases from V and 4 bases from J, with 13 bases in between. Germline V lookup: CDR1 LNHDA, CDR2 SQIVND (reference sequence). This CDR3 region has 13 residues.

V gene TRBV25-1 combines with J gene TRBJ2-5; possibly TRBD1 or TRBD2 for D (5 bases each). V was pared by 8 bases and J by 4 bases, with 11 bases between. CDR1 is MGHDK and CDR2 is SYGVNS in the germline V gene. This CDR3 region has 12 residues. In nucleotides, the CDR3 is TGTGCCAGCCGGGACCGGGGAGAGACCCAGTACTTC. Translation: CASRDRGETQYF.

This rearrangement joins TRBV28 to TRBJ2-2; D may correspond to TRBD1 or TRBD2 (6 bases each). CDR1 is MDHEN and CDR2 is SYDVKM in the germline V gene. CDR3 size: 16 residues. The V gene lost 5 bases and the J gene lost 6 bases, with 19 bases spanning the gap. For the CDR3, the DNA is TGTGCCAGCAGTGTATCTTCCCCCGGGGGCTCCGGGGAGCTGTTTTTT. As protein: CASSVSSPGGSGELFF.

For the CDR3, the DNA is TGTGCCAGCAGCTCGGGGACAGGGGTAGGCGAAAAACTGTTTTTT. This codes for CASSSGTGVGEKLFF. V and J are TRBV5-6 and TRBJ1-4; 10 nucleotides line up with TRBD1. Per germline, CDR1 SGHDT and CDR2 YYEEEE. The junction had 7 bases not matched to a gene; V was cut back by 3 bases and J by 8 bases. The CDR3 is 15 residues long.

V usage is TRBV9 and J usage is TRBJ2-3, with D maybe TRBD2 (7 bases). This CDR3 region has 16 residues. V dropped 4 bases and J dropped 3 bases, with 18 bases sitting between them. Looked up from germline, CDR1 is SGDLS and CDR2 is YYNGEE. CDR3 sequence (DNA): TGTGCCAGCAGCCCTGAAGGGGGGGGGCCTACAGATACGCAGTATTTT. The encoded protein is CASSPEGGGPTDTQYF.

CDR3: CASSLGQGADTGELFF. The CDR3 nucleotides are TGTGCCAGCAGTTTGGGACAGGGGGCGGACACCGGGGAGCTGTTTTTT. The V call is TRBV27, the J call TRBJ2-2; 12 bases are shared with TRBD1. This CDR3 is built from 16 residues. The germline V gene has CDR1 MNHEY and CDR2 SMNVEV (reference sequence). Germline trimming cut 3 bases from V and 3 bases from J; bases unmatched to any gene: 2.

The chain joins TRBV7-9 to TRBJ2-3; TRBD1 agrees at 8 bases. V lost 6 bases and J lost 1; bases outside the gene matches: 3. Germline values: CDR1 SEHNR, CDR2 FQNEAQ (reference sequence). The CDR3 spans 14 residues. The CDR3 coding sequence is TGTGCCAGCAGGGGACAGGCTCGCACAGATACGCAGTATTTT. Protein: CASRGQARTDTQYF. The variable domain in full, completed from reference TRBV7-9 and TRBJ2-3, reads DTGVSQNPRHKITKRGQNVTFRCDPISEHNRLYWYRQTLGQGPEFLTYFQNEAQLEKSRLLSDRFSAERPKGSFSTLEIQRTEQGDSAMYLCASRGQARTDTQYFGPGTRLTVL.

CDR3 nucleotides: TGCAGTGCTAGAGTATTGGAGACCCAGTACTTC. Protein: CSARVLETQYF. The chain uses TRBV20-1 and TRBJ2-5; D remains ambiguous. Trimming removed 1 base at V and 5 bases at J, with 5 bases between. The length of the CDR3 is 11 residues. Germline CDR1 and CDR2: DFQATT and SNEGSKA (reference sequence).

As for this clone: A read error may produce the germline difference seen at one junction end. The rearrangement uses TRBV7-7 and TRBJ2-1; 8 bases match TRBD2. Germline lookup yields CDR1 SSHAT and CDR2 FNYEAQ (reference sequence). The CDR3 is 15 amino acids. The CDR3 loop reads CASSPGERGMREQFF. The CDR3, as DNA: TGTGCTAGCAGCCCCGGTGAGCGGGGGATGAGGGAGCAGTTCTTC.

The rearrangement joins TRBV4-3 to TRBJ1-5; TRBD1 might be the D (5 bases). The V and J ends lost 0 bases and 2 bases respectively, with 8 bases between them. Per the germline V gene, CDR1 is LGHNA and CDR2 is YSLEER. The length of the CDR3 is 15 residues. CDR3 protein: CASSQDIGGNQPQHF. The CDR3, as DNA: TGCGCCAGCAGCCAAGATATAGGGGGCAATCAGCCCCAGCATTTT.

About this clone: Different DNA sequences within this sample yield the same CDR3. This chain uses TRBV7-9 with TRBJ1-4; D is perhaps TRBD1 (5 bases). Trimming stripped 1 base from V and 2 bases from J, with 8 bases between. Germline assignment: CDR1 SEHNR and CDR2 FQNEAQ (reference sequence). The CDR3 extends over 15 amino acids. Written as DNA, the CDR3 is TGTGCCAGCAGCTTAGGAAGGGGCACTAATGAAAAACTGTTTTTT. It specifies CASSLGRGTNEKLFF.

In nucleotides, the CDR3 is TGTGCCACCACTAGGGGGGGAAGCGACACTGAAGCTTTCTTT. It yields the protein CATTRGGSDTEAFF. The chain joins TRBV28 to TRBJ1-1; TRBD1 is a possible D gene (6 bases). This CDR3 comprises 14 residues. Trimming shortened V by 10 bases and J by 3 bases, and 18 bases separated the two germline ends. Per the germline V gene, CDR1 is MDHEN and CDR2 is SYDVKM.

The chain uses TRBV5-4 and TRBJ1-1; 7 positions match TRBD1. CDR1 and CDR2 (germline): SGHNT, YYREEE (reference sequence). The J segment lost 7 bases and the V segment lost 0 bases, leaving 12 bases of the junction unmatched. The CDR3 spans 16 residues. CDR3 DNA sequence: TGTGCCAGCAGCTTGGAAAAAGGGGGCAGCTCAGGTGAAGCTTTCTTT. Amino acids: CASSLEKGGSSGEAFF.

The chain uses TRBV4-3 and TRBJ1-1; maybe TRBD1 (6 bases). The V end was cut by 7 bases, the J end by 2 bases, with 11 bases between. The germline gives CDR1 LGHNA, CDR2 YSLEER. The CDR3 runs to 13 residues. CDR3 region: CASITGQNTEAFF. The CDR3, as DNA: TGCGCCAGCATAACAGGGCAAAACACTGAAGCTTTCTTT.